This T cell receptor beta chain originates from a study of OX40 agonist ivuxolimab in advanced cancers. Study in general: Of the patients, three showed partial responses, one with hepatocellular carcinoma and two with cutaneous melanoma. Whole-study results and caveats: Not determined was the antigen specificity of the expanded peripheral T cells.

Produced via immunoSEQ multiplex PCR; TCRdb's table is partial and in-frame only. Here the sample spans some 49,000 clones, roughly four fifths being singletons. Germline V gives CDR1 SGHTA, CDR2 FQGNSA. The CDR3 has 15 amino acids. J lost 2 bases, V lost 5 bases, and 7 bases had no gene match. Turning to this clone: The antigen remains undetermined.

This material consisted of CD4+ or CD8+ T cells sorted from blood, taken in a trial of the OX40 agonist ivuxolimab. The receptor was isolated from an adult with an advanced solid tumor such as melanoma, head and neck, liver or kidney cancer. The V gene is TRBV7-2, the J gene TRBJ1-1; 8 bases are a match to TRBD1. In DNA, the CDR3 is TGTGCCAGCAGCCAGAAGACAGGGGTAAACACTGAAGCTTTCTTT. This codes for CASSQKTGVNTEAFF.